What follows are 10 T cell receptor beta chains derived from one specimen sequenced in a study of T cells in Graves' hyperthyroidism and ophthalmopathy. RNA transcripts were the template for amplifying TCR beta CDR3 regions. The HTBI set primed first-round TCR CDR3 RT-PCR. MiXCR, run by TCRdb on the multiplex PCR reads, gives a single entry per CDR3 protein. The sample carries some 350,000 distinct CDR3 sequences, roughly 15% recorded once. Sequenced: blood. These TCRs come from a woman between 55 and 75 years old with Graves' ophthalmopathy.

This clonotype came up a few times. V is TRBV5-1 and J is TRBJ1-4; D perhaps matches TRBD1 (5 bases). Germline assignment: CDR1 SGHRS and CDR2 YFSETQ. V gave up 0 bases and J gave up 7 bases, with 13 bases separating them. This CDR3 region has 15 residues. DNA for the CDR3: TGCGCCAGCAGCTTGGGCCAGGGAGAGGGTGAAAAACTGTTTTTT. Translation gives CASSLGQGEGEKLFF.

J is TRBJ2-7 and V is TRBV15, with a weak D call TRBD2 (6 bases). The CDR3 runs to 13 residues. Germline V gene data show CDR1 as LNHNV and CDR2 as YYDKDF (reference sequence). Trimming removed 6 bases from V and 1 base from J, with 10 bases in between. CDR3 bases: TGTGCCACCAGTCTTGGGGGGTCCTACGAGCAGTACTTC. It codes for CATSLGGSYEQYF.

This clonotype came up a few times. The chain carries TRBV24-1 and TRBJ2-2; D might be TRBD2 (5 bases). The ends were cut back, 3 bases at V and 4 bases at J, with 14 bases in the middle. CDR3 size: 16 residues. From germline, CDR1 is KGHDR and CDR2 SFDVKD. As DNA, the CDR3 is TGTGCCACCAGTGATACTAGGTTTGGGAGCACCGGGGAGCTGTTTTTT. Protein product: CATSDTRFGSTGELFF.

The rearrangement uses TRBV5-6 and TRBJ2-7; D remains unclear. Trimming cost V 4 bases and J 5 bases, with 16 bases left between them. The V gene's germline CDR1 is SGHDT and CDR2 YYEEEE. This CDR3 is 14 amino acids long. This chain's CDR3 is CASSENSAWDEQYF. CDR3 coding DNA: TGTGCCAGCAGCGAGAACAGTGCCTGGGACGAGCAGTACTTC.

This clonotype was observed a handful of times. The V and J genes are TRBV19 and TRBJ2-1; D gene uncertain. The CDR3 length is 12 residues. Germline CDR1 is LNHDA and CDR2 is SQIVND (reference sequence). V lost 3 bases, J lost 8 bases, and 8 bases lay in between. The CDR3 protein is CASSISGYEQFF. The CDR3 nucleotides are TGTGCCAGTAGTATCTCGGGTTATGAGCAGTTCTTC.

About this clonotype: Likely a read error: the CDR3 ends without its conserved phenylalanine or tryptophan. This chain joins TRBV6-5 and TRBJ2-2, with TRBD2 matching over 11 bases. The CDR3 is 15 amino acids. The junction had 2 bases not matched to a gene; V was cut back by 5 bases and J by 3 bases. CDR1 and CDR2 from the germline V gene are MNHEY and SVGAGI. The CDR3 nucleotides read TGTGCCAGCAGTATACTAGCGGGAGACACCGGGGAGCTGTTTTTA. It encodes CASSILAGDTGELFL.

This chain joins TRBV28 and TRBJ2-1, with D possibly matching TRBD2 (6 bases). Trimming left V 5 bases short and J 0 bases short, with 32 bases between. Per germline, CDR1 MDHEN and CDR2 SYDVKM. The CDR3 has 22 amino acids. This CDR3 is CASSTLRAATSGSKSSYNEQFF. CDR3 sequence (DNA): TGTGCCAGCAGTACCCTAAGGGCGGCGACTAGTGGGAGTAAGAGCTCCTACAATGAGCAGTTCTTC.

Ten or more counts support this clonotype. CDR3 in DNA: TGTGCCATCGCAGGGTCCAATCAGCCCCAGCATTTT. It codes for CAIAGSNQPQHF. V gene TRBV28 combines with J gene TRBJ1-5; weak D call: TRBD1 (5 bases). V was clipped by 10 bases and J by 3 bases, with 10 bases between them. This CDR3 region has 12 residues. Germline-derived CDR1 and CDR2 are MDHEN and SYDVKM.

Only a few counts were recorded for this clonotype. The chain uses TRBV12-3 or TRBV12-4 and TRBJ2-1; D ambiguous. The CDR3 contains 14 residues. Deletions cut 3 bases from V and 3 bases from J, with 9 bases between. The CDR3 protein is CASSFAQRYNEQFF. The DNA for the CDR3 is TGTGCCAGCAGTTTCGCACAGCGCTACAATGAGCAGTTCTTC.

This clonotype has a count of ten or more. The chain employs TRBV7-6 and TRBJ2-5, with 8 bases identical to TRBD1. The CDR3 covers 15 residues. The V gene end was trimmed by 4 bases and the J gene end by 7 bases; junction bases not matched to a gene: 11. Germline V lookup: CDR1 SGHVS, CDR2 FNYEAQ. The CDR3 sequence: CASSSTTGATATQYF. The CDR3 nucleotides are TGTGCCAGCAGCTCGACGACAGGGGCTACAGCGACCCAGTACTTC.